This TCR beta chain was profiled in a study of early T cells in non-severe SARS-CoV-2 infection. On the study more broadly: It was bulk RNA from unsorted whole blood that was sequenced, and the chains were unpaired.

A few counts support this clonotype. Its target is not known. Study results and limitations: VDJdb matching skewed toward anti-spike CD8 responses, missing private and CD4 specificities.

Molecules of cDNA were individually given unique molecular identifiers that were attached to them. TCRdb redid the calling of the 5' RACE reads with MiXCR, one entry per CDR3 protein. The data hold about 64,000 distinct CDR3 sequences, with around 13% observed a single time. CDR3 length: 14 residues. Germline V gene lookup returns CDR1 MNHEY and CDR2 SMNVEV (reference sequence). Germline trimming cut 4 bases from V and 6 bases from J; bases unmatched to any gene: 6. The gene calls are TRBV27 and TRBJ1-1; 9 bases are shared with TRBD1. This material consisted of whole blood, taken at baseline. This sequence originates from an adult who was a healthcare worker with PCR-confirmed SARS-CoV-2 infection or an uninfected control (not recorded which). The CDR3 here is CASSSGTGFSEAFF. CDR3 nucleotide sequence: TGTGCCAGCAGTTCAGGGACAGGGTTCTCTGAAGCTTTCTTT.